This T cell receptor beta chain was retrieved from a study of graft-versus-host responses after intestinal transplantation. Study-wide results and caveats: Recipient marrow harbored GvH clones, some of which surfaced first in ileum or blood.

With respect to this clone: Its antigen is not identified.

TCRdb's copy holds only in-frame clones and misses some; the assay was immunoSEQ multiplex PCR. The data show about 96,000 clones, 90% to 95% seen once. The CDR3 sequence is 16 residues long. V shed 0 bases and J shed 2 bases, with 11 bases lying between them. Germline V CDR1 and CDR2: MGHRA, YSYEKL. The source of this sequence is a human donor who received an intestinal transplant. The chain recombines TRBV4-1 with TRBJ2-1, with TRBD2 as a possible D gene (5 bases). The source material was unstimulated CD4+ T cells sorted from spleen or lymph node cells, sampled before intestinal transplant. The CDR3 DNA is TGCGCCAGCAGCCAAGAGTCAGCGGAGGCCTACAATGAGCAGTTCTTC. Translation: CASSQESAEAYNEQFF.